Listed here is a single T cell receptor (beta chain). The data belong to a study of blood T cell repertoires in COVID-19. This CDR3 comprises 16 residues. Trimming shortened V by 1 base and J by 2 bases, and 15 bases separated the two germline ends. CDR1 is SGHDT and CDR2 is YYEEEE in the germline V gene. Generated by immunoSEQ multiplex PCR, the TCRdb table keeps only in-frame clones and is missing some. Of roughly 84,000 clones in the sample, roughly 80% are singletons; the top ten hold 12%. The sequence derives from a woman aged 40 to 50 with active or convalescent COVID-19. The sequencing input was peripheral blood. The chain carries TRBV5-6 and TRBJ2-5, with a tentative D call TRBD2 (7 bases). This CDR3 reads CASSLRGGPLQETQYF. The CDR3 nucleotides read TGTGCCAGCAGCTTGAGGGGGGGACCCCTACAAGAGACCCAGTACTTC.